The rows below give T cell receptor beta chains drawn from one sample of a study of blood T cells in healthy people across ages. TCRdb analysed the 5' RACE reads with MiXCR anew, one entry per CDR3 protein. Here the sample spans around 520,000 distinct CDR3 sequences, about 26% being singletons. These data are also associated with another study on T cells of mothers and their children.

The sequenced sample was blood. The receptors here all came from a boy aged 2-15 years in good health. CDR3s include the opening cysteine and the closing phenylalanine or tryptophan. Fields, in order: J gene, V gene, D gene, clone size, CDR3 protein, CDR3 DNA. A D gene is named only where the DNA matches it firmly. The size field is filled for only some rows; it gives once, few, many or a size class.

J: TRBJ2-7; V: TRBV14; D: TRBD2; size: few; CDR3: CASSPSSGNTYEQYF; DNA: TGTGCCAGCAGCCCTTCTAGCGGGAATACCTACGAGCAGTACTTC
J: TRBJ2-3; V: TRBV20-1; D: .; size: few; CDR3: CSARDGRDTGDTQYF; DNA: TGCAGTGCTAGAGATGGTCGCGACACGGGAGATACGCAGTATTTT
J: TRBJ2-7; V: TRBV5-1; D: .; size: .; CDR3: CASSLGGRGMDEQYF; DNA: TGCGCCAGCAGCCTGGGAGGTAGGGGGATGGACGAGCAGTACTTC
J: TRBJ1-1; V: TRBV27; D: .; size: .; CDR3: CASSLSAGPNTEAFF; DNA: TGTGCCAGCAGTTTATCGGCAGGGCCGAACACTGAAGCTTTCTTT
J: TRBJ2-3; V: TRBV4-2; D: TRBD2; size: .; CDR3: CASSRDPGLAADTQYF; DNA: TGTGCCAGCAGCCGGGACCCGGGACTAGCCGCAGATACGCAGTATTTT
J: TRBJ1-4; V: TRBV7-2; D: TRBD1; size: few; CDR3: CASSFGTGVEKLFF; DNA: TGTGCCAGCAGCTTCGGGACAGGGGTTGAAAAACTGTTTTTT
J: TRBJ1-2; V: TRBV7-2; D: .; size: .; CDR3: CASPLALEYGYTF; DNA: TGTGCCAGCCCTTTGGCCCTTGAGTATGGCTACACCTTC
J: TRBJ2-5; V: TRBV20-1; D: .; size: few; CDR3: CSAGRSGPEETQYF; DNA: TGCAGTGCGGGGCGGTCGGGACCGGAGGAGACCCAGTACTTC
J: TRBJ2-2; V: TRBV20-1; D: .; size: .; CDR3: CSARFGGELFF; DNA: TGCAGTGCTAGATTTGGCGGGGAGCTGTTTTTT
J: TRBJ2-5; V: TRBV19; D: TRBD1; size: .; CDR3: CASSKTGAQETQYF; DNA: TGTGCCAGTAGTAAGACAGGGGCCCAAGAGACCCAGTACTTC
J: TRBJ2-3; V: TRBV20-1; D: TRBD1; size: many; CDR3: CSASSPETGGTDTQYF; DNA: TGCAGTGCTAGCTCCCCGGAGACAGGGGGGACAGATACGCAGTATTTT